A single sample gave rise to the 2 T cell receptor beta chains below, sequenced in a study of OX40 agonist ivuxolimab in advanced cancers. Method: immunoSEQ multiplex PCR; TCRdb's copy keeps in-frame clones and lacks some. Of about 69,000 clones in the sample, around 87% were seen once. This sample comprised CD4+ or CD8+ T cells sorted from blood, obtained in a trial of the OX40 agonist ivuxolimab. Receptor source: an adult with an advanced solid tumor such as melanoma, head and neck, liver or kidney cancer.

The gene calls are TRBV4-2 and TRBJ2-1, with D possibly being TRBD1 or TRBD2 (5 bases each). The CDR3 contains 15 residues. V was pared by 5 bases and J by 6 bases, with 17 bases between. CDR1 is LGHNA, CDR2 YNFKEQ, per germline. The CDR3 reads CASSTGDARANEQFF. Here the CDR3 DNA reads TGTGCCAGCAGCACCGGGGACGCCCGGGCCAATGAGCAGTTCTTC.

This chain links TRBV29-1 with TRBJ1-1; weak D call: TRBD1 (5 bases). The CDR3 consists of 13 residues. Trimming cost V 1 base and J 3 bases, with 9 bases left between them. Germline V gene sequence: CDR1 SQVTM, CDR2 ANQGSEA. CDR3 DNA: TGCAGCGTTGAAGGGGGCGCGGACACTGAAGCTTTCTTT. This encodes CSVEGGADTEAFF.